This record covers a single TCR beta chain. The data were produced by immunoSEQ multiplex PCR, yet TCRdb's version contains in-frame clones alone and is incomplete. The sample has tens of thousands of clones; around 83% are singletons. Time point noted: pretreatment peripheral blood. This sample was taken from a study of PD-L1 blockade in urothelial cancer. V dropped 1 base and J dropped 6 bases, with 16 bases sitting between them. CDR3 size: 15 residues. From germline, CDR1 is MGHRA and CDR2 YSYEKL. Here the sequenced sample was PBMCs, taken around atezolizumab (anti-PD-L1) treatment. This TCR came from a woman in her seventies with urothelial cancer. The chain uses TRBV4-1 and TRBJ2-7, with D possibly matching TRBD2 (5 bases). In DNA, the CDR3 is TGCGCCAGCAGCCAAGTTCCGGGAATATCAGGCGAGCAGTACTTC. It translates to CASSQVPGISGEQYF.